This T cell receptor (beta chain) is drawn from a study of OX40 agonist ivuxolimab in advanced cancers. Study background: Three patients responded partially, comprising one with hepatocellular carcinoma and two with cutaneous melanoma.

Libraries were prepared by immunoSEQ multiplex PCR; TCRdb keeps only in-frame clonotypes and omits some of them. Of approximately 94,000 clones listed, more than 85% are singletons. This specimen consisted of CD4+ or CD8+ T cells sorted from blood, obtained in a trial of the OX40 agonist ivuxolimab. The TCR was taken from an adult with an advanced solid tumor such as melanoma, head and neck, liver or kidney cancer.

For the CDR3, the DNA is TGTGCCAGCGGGGATTGGGGCCGCCTGTTTTTT. Protein sequence: CASGDWGRLFF. V is TRBV25-1 and J is TRBJ1-4; a possible D gene is TRBD1 (5 bases). The V gene lost 8 bases and the J gene lost 14 bases, with 15 bases spanning the gap. This CDR3 comprises 11 residues. CDR1 is MGHDK and CDR2 is SYGVNS in the germline V gene. Full variable domain (outside the CDR3, taken from reference TRBV25-1 and TRBJ1-4): EADIYQTPRYLVIGTGKKITLECSQTMGHDKMYWYQQDPGMELHLIHYSYGVNSTEKGDLSSESTVSRIRTEHFPLTLESARPSHTSQYLCASGDWGRLFFGSGTQLSVL.